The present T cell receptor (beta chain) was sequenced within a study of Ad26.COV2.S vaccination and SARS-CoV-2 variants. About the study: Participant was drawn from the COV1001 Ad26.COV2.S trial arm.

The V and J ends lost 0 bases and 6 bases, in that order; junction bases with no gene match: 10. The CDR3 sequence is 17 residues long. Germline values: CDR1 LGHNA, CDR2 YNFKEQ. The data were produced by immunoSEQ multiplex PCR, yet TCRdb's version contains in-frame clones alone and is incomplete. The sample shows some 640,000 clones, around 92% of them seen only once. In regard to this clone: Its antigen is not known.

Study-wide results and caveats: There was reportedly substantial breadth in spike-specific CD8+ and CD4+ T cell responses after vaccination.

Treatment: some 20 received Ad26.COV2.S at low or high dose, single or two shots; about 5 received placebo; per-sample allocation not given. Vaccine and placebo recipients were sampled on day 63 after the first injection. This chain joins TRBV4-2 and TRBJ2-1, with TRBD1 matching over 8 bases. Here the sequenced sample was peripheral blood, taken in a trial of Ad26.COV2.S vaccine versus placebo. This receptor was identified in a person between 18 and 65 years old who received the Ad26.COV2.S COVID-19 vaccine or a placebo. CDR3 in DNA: TGTGCCAGCAGCCAAGACCCTCCCGGGACAGGAAGCAATGAGCAGTTCTTC. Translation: CASSQDPPGTGSNEQFF.